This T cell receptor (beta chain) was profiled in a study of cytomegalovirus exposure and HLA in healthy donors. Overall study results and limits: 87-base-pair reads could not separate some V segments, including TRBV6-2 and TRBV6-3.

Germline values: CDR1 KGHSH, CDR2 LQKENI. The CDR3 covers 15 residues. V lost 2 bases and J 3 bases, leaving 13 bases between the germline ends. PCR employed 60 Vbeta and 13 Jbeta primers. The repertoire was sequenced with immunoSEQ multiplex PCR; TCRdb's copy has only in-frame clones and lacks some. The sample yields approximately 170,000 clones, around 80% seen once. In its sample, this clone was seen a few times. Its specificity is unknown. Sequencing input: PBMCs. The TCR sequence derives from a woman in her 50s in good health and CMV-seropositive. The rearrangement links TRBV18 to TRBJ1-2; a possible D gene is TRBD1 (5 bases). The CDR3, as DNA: TGTGCCAGCTCACCAAGATGGGGCGTCGACTATGGCTACACCTTC. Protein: CASSPRWGVDYGYTF.